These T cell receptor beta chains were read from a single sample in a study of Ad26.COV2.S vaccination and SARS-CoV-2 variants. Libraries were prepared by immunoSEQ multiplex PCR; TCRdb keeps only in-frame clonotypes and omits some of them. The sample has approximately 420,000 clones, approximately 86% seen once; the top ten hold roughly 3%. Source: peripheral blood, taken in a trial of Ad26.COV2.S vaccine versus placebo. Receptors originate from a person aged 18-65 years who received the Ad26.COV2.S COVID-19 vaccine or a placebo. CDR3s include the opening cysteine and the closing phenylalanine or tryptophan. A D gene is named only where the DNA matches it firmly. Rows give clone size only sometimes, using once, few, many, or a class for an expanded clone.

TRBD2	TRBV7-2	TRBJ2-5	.	TGTGCCAGCAGCTTAGGTGGCGGTAGCGGGGGGGCCCGAGAGACCCAGTACTTC	CASSLGGGSGGARETQYF
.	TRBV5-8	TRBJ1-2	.	TGTGCCAGCAGCTTTGTGGGGGGGTCATCCTATGGCTACACCTTC	CASSFVGGSSYGYTF
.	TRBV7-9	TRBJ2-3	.	TGTGCCAGCAGCTTAGATGTTGCGGGGCCGAGCACAGATACGCAGTATTTT	CASSLDVAGPSTDTQYF
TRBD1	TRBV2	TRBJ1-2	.	TGTGCCAGCACGGAACTGCTCCGGGGGACAGCCCTAAACTTC	CASTELLRGTALNF
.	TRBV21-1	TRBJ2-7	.	TGTGCCAGCAGCAAAAGAGAGCCTCTTCGGAACTACGAGCAGTACTTC	CASSKREPLRNYEQYF
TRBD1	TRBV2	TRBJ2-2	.	TGTGCCAGCAAACAGGGGAAAAACACCGGGGAGCTGTTTTTT	CASKQGKNTGELFF
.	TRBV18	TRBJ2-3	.	TGTGCCAGCTCACCATCTCTAGCCGGCACAGATACGCAGTATTTT	CASSPSLAGTDTQYF
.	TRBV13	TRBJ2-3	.	TGTGCCAGCAGCTCCGATTGGGCAGATACGCAGTATTTT	CASSSDWADTQYF
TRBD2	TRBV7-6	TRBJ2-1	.	TGTGCCAGCAGTGAAAAGGGACTAGCGGGGGGCCCCCCTCGGTTCTTC	CASSEKGLAGGPPRFF
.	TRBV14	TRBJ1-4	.	TGTGCCAGCAGCCCCAGGGGATCTGGGGAAAAACTGTTTTTT	CASSPRGSGEKLFF
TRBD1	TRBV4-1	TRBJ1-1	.	TGCGCCAGCAGCCAAGGGGGTGGCAGGGGGCACACTGAAGCTTTCTTT	CASSQGGGRGHTEAFF
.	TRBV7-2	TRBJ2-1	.	TGTGCCAGCAGCTTATTTGGGTCAATCTGGTTCTTC	CASSLFGSIWFF
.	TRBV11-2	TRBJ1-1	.	TGTGCCAGCAGCTTAGTCGGATTCGTGAGGAACACTGAAGCTTTCTTT	CASSLVGFVRNTEAFF
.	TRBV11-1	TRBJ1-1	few	TGTGCCAGCAGCCACCAACAGGGTGAAGCTTTCTTT	CASSHQQGEAFF
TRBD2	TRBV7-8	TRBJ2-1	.	TGTGCCAGCAGCTTAGTACCGGCTAGCGGGGAACCCTACAATGAGCAGTTCTTC	CASSLVPASGEPYNEQFF
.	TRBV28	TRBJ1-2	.	TGTGCCAGCAGTTTATTGTCGGGGACCTCGGGTTATGGCTACACCTTC	CASSLLSGTSGYGYTF
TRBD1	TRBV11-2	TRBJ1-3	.	TGTGCCAGCAGCCAGCAACAGGGGGCTGGAAACACCATATATTTT	CASSQQQGAGNTIYF
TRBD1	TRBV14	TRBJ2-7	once	TGTGCCAGCCACCAAGACAGGGCAGCTTGCCACGAGCAGTACTTC	CASHQDRAACHEQYF
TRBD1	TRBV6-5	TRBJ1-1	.	TGTGCCAGCAGTTACTCAACAGGGGAGCCTGAAGCTTTCTTT	CASSYSTGEPEAFF
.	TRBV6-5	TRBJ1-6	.	TGTGCCAGCAGATATAGCTCCTATAATTCACCCCTCCACTTT	CASRYSSYNSPLHF
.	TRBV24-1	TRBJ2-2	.	TGTGCCACCAGTGATTCGGCTTGGACAAAGAACACCGGGGAGCTGTTTTTT	CATSDSAWTKNTGELFF
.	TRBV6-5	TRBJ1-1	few	TGTGCCAGCAGTTACGAGGGGTCGAACACTGAAGCTTTCTTT	CASSYEGSNTEAFF
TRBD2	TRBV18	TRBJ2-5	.	TGTGCCAGCTCACCACCGACGGGGGGAGAGACCCAGTACTTC	CASSPPTGGETQYF
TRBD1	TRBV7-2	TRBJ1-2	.	TGTGCCTCCAGGACAGGGTCATACGGCTACACCTTC	CASRTGSYGYTF
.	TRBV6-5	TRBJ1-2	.	TGTGCCACCCTAGGACGGGGGCTTAGCTATGGCTACACCTTC	CATLGRGLSYGYTF
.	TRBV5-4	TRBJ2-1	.	TGTGCCAGCAGCTTGGGGACAGAATCATACAATGAGCAGTTCTTC	CASSLGTESYNEQFF